The present TCR beta chain was sequenced within a study of Graves' ophthalmopathy and Graves' hyperthyroidism. For the study at large: Samples of peripheral blood were obtained at initial diagnosis, prior to treatment of any kind. General study results and limits: Blood repertoires reportedly contained most expanded thyroid clonotypes above 0.001 frequency.

On this clonotype itself: Antigen unknown.

The V segment lost 5 bases and the J segment 1 base; nucleotides outside the gene matches: 4. The CDR3 sequence is 15 residues long. Being free of ophthalmopathy for 18 months of follow-up defined stable hyperthyroidism. None of the included patients had other autoimmune diseases, uncontrolled infections, pregnancy or lactation, as these led to exclusion. The TCR beta CDR3 regions underwent amplification from RNA transcripts. A first-round RT-PCR used HTBI primers, followed by a second-round multiplex PCR. Via MiXCR, TCRdb re-called the multiplex PCR reads, giving one row per CDR3 protein. The sample yields hundreds of thousands of distinct CDR3 sequences, 20% to 25% seen once.

Input material: peripheral blood. This TCR was recovered from a young woman with stable Graves' hyperthyroidism. V usage is TRBV12-3 or TRBV12-4 and J usage is TRBJ2-7, with 11 bases identical to TRBD2. In nucleotides, the CDR3 is TGTGCCAGCAGTCCTAGCGGGGGGCTTTCCTACGAGCAGTACTTC. Translating gives CASSPSGGLSYEQYF.